A single sample is the source of the 20 T cell receptor beta chains below, sequenced in a study of regulatory T cells in long-lasting Graves disease. Arm-PCR of CDR3 regions with iRepertoire HTBI primers generated TCR beta libraries. Using its own MiXCR run on the multiplex PCR reads, TCRdb lists one record per CDR3 protein. The sample yields around 330,000 distinct CDR3 sequences, 15% to 20% seen once. Time point: newly diagnosed GD, antithyroid drugs for less than 3 months. PBMC-derived RNA was used for the TCR library. This sample comprised peripheral blood mononuclear cells (PBMCs), obtained at new diagnosis, from a patient treated with antithyroid drugs. Every receptor here comes from a female donor with Graves disease.

This clonotype was detected only a few times. The J gene is TRBJ2-1, the V gene TRBV30; 7 bases are shared with TRBD1. Germline CDR1 and CDR2: GTSNPN and SVGIG (reference sequence). The CDR3 runs to 15 residues. Trimming took 7 bases from V and 5 from J; bases not matched to a gene: 14. The CDR3 DNA reads as TGTGCCTCGAACCCTAGGGGACAGACTAACAATGAGCAGTTCTTC. This gives the protein CASNPRGQTNNEQFF.

This clonotype was picked up many times. The rearrangement links TRBV28 to TRBJ1-1; 7 bases align to TRBD1. V shed 2 bases and J 11 bases; nucleotides not matched to a gene: 8. Germline V gives CDR1 MDHEN, CDR2 SYDVKM. The CDR3 contains 13 residues. The CDR3 sequence: CASSLNRGWEAFF. The CDR3 nucleotides are TGTGCCAGCAGTTTAAACAGGGGCTGGGAGGCTTTCTTT. The full variable domain, its missing parts supplied by reference TRBV28 and TRBJ1-1, is DVKVTQSSRYLVKRTGEKVFLECVQDMDHENMFWYRQDPGLGLRLIYFSYDVKMKEKGDIPEGYSVSREKKERFSLILESASTNQTSMYLCASSLNRGWEAFFGQGTRLTVV.

In its sample, this clonotype was seen a few times. The chain joins TRBV5-1 to TRBJ2-1; TRBD2 might be the D (5 bases). The CDR3 covers 16 residues. V lost 2 bases and J 5 bases, leaving 17 bases between the germline ends. Germline CDR1 reads SGHRS; CDR2 reads YFSETQ. The DNA for the CDR3 is TGCGCCAGCAGCTTAGCTAGCCCTAATCCCCACAATGAGCAGTTCTTC. Amino acid sequence: CASSLASPNPHNEQFF.

This clonotype was seen many times. This chain connects TRBV5-1 to TRBJ1-1; D unresolved. Between the trimmed V and J ends, which lost 2 bases and 4 bases, there was a span of 9 bases. CDR3 size: 13 residues. Germline CDR1 and CDR2: SGHRS and YFSETQ. The CDR3 loop is CASSLELGTEAFF. CDR3 bases: TGCGCCAGCAGCTTAGAACTAGGCACTGAAGCTTTCTTT.

This clonotype was picked up many times. CDR3 nucleotide sequence: TGCGCCAGCTCTAACCCTGGGGCTACAAGCACAGATACGCAGTATTTT. Protein product: CASSNPGATSTDTQYF. The V and J genes are TRBV5-1 and TRBJ2-3; D is perhaps TRBD1 (5 bases). Trimming took off 7 bases at V and 0 bases at J, with 18 bases between the two ends. The CDR3 consists of 16 residues. Germline lookup yields CDR1 SGHRS and CDR2 YFSETQ.

The chain combines TRBV7-6 with TRBJ2-7; 10 positions agree with TRBD2. The CDR3 has 16 residues. The germline CDR1 and CDR2 sequences are SGHVS and FNYEAQ. After removal of 11 bases from V and 3 bases from J, the junction contained 16 bases not matched to a gene. Written as DNA, the CDR3 is TGTGCCTCCAGCGGTGGGCCTAGCGGGGGTGACTACGAGCAGTACTTC. Protein sequence: CASSGGPSGGDYEQYF.

This clonotype was recorded at least ten times. Here the CDR3 DNA reads TGTGCTAGTGGTTTGGTGCTCGGGGGTACCGAGCAGTTCTTC. It codes for CASGLVLGGTEQFF. This chain joins TRBV12-5 and TRBJ2-1, with TRBD2 as a possible D gene (6 bases). The CDR3 covers 14 residues. V was shortened by 0 bases and J by 10 bases, with 13 bases between the two germline ends. Germline lookup yields CDR1 LGHNT and CDR2 FRNRAP.

This clonotype was detected ten times or more. The chain recombines TRBV20-1 with TRBJ1-1; D gene unclear. The germline V gene encodes CDR1 DFQATT and CDR2 SNEGSKA (reference sequence). The CDR3 sequence is 11 residues long. The CDR3 DNA is TGCAGCCCCCCCGGGAACACTGAAGCTTTCTTT. Protein product: CSPPGNTEAFF.

This clonotype was observed at least ten times. This chain uses TRBV20-1 with TRBJ2-1; 11 nucleotides align to TRBD2. Germline-derived CDR1 and CDR2 are DFQATT and SNEGSKA (reference sequence). Germline trimming cut 0 bases from V and 6 bases from J; bases unmatched to any gene: 7. The CDR3 is 16 amino acids. The CDR3 sequence: CSARDRGTSGFNEQFF. In DNA, the CDR3 is TGCAGTGCTAGAGATCGAGGGACTAGCGGATTCAATGAGCAGTTCTTC.

This clonotype came up a few times. One junction end does not reproduce the germline sequence, and a read error may be involved. The rearrangement links TRBV5-1 to TRBJ2-5; D is unresolved. This CDR3 spans 14 amino acids. Germline CDR1 and CDR2: SGHRS and YFSETQ. In nucleotides, the CDR3 is TGCGCCGGCAGCTTGTCTCCCAGGCAAGAGACCCAGTACTTC. Translation gives CAGSLSPRQETQYF.

In this sample, this clonotype turned up many times. The chain recombines TRBV7-8 with TRBJ2-3; 8 bases line up with TRBD2. With 3 bases clipped from V and 0 bases from J, the junction kept 2 bases outside the gene matches. Germline CDR1 is SGHVS and CDR2 is FQNEAQ. The CDR3 is 15 amino acids. The chain's CDR3 is CASSFASGSTDTQYF. The CDR3 DNA reads as TGTGCCAGCAGCTTCGCTAGCGGGAGCACAGATACGCAGTATTTT.

The chain carries TRBV15 and TRBJ2-7; 9 bases map to TRBD1. The CDR3 has 15 residues. V dropped 3 bases and J dropped 4; count of bases not matched to a gene: 7. Germline CDR1 and CDR2: LNHNV and YYDKDF (reference sequence). In DNA, the CDR3 is TGTGCCACCAGCAGTCCACAGGGGGCTGGGTACGAGCAGTACTTC. Protein product: CATSSPQGAGYEQYF.

The chain joins TRBV13 to TRBJ2-3; 10 nucleotides match TRBD1. Unmatched junction bases numbered 7, after V lost 5 bases and J lost 5 bases. CDR1 and CDR2 (germline): PRHDT, FYEKMQ (reference sequence). This CDR3 has 15 residues. CDR3 loop: CASSMTGGVKDTQYF. CDR3 in DNA: TGTGCCAGCAGCATGACAGGGGGCGTAAAAGATACGCAGTATTTT.

This clonotype was recorded at least ten times. The rearrangement uses TRBV27 and TRBJ2-5; TRBD2 matches at 10 bases. The CDR3 extends over 14 amino acids. V shed 5 bases and J 5 bases; nucleotides not matched to a gene: 5. Germline V gene sequence: CDR1 MNHEY, CDR2 SMNVEV (reference sequence). The CDR3 region has the DNA TGTGCCAGCAGTGAGCGGGAGGGTACGGAGACCCAGTACTTC. Protein sequence: CASSEREGTETQYF.

Comments on this clonotype: This may be a read error: a much more frequent sequence differs by one nucleotide. The rearrangement uses TRBV7-2 and TRBJ2-7; TRBD2 agrees at 7 bases. The CDR3 totals 17 residues. CDR1 SGHTA and CDR2 FQGNSA come from the germline V gene. The CDR3 reads CASSFYSLAENSYEQSF. CDR3 DNA: TGTGCCAGCAGCTTTTATAGTCTAGCGGAAAACTCCTACGAGCAGTCCTTC. The variable domain in full, completed from reference TRBV7-2 and TRBJ2-7, reads GAGVSQSPSNKVTEKGKDVELRCDPISGHTALYWYRQSLGQGLEFLIYFQGNSAPDKSGLPSDRFSAERTGGSVSTLTIQRTQQEDSAVYLCASSFYSLAENSYEQSFGPGTRLTVT.

The table lists this clonotype with many counts. The CDR3 sequence is CASSEAGPTGGSETQYF. Here the CDR3 DNA reads TGTGCCAGCAGTGAAGCCGGGCCGACAGGGGGCAGCGAGACCCAGTACTTC. The J gene is TRBJ2-5, the V gene TRBV2; TRBD1 matches at 10 bases. Per the germline V gene, CDR1 is SNHLY and CDR2 is FYNNEI. V trimming: 0 bases; J trimming: 5 bases; junction bases outside the gene matches: 9. CDR3 length equals 17 residues.

In its sample, this clonotype was seen many times. The gene calls are TRBV4-1 and TRBJ2-3; 8 nucleotides match TRBD2. CDR3 size: 17 residues. The germline CDR1 and CDR2 sequences are MGHRA and YSYEKL. The V segment lost 0 bases and the J segment 0 bases; nucleotides outside the gene matches: 5. The CDR3 region has the DNA TGCGCCAGCAGCCAAGACGGGGGGGCTAGCAGCACAGATACGCAGTATTTT. It encodes CASSQDGGASSTDTQYF.

There are a few counts of this clonotype. The CDR3, as DNA: TGTGCCAGTAGTATCACCACAGGGAATGAGCAGTTCTTC. Its translation: CASSITTGNEQFF. The V and J genes are TRBV19 and TRBJ2-1; D might be TRBD1 (6 bases). The CDR3 covers 13 residues. The V end was cut by 3 bases, the J end by 7 bases, with 10 bases between. Germline loops: CDR1 LNHDA, CDR2 SQIVND (reference sequence).

This clonotype was seen ten or more times. V gene TRBV18 combines with J gene TRBJ1-2; weak D call: TRBD1 (6 bases). Trimming stripped 2 bases from V and 6 bases from J, with 13 bases between. The CDR3 totals 14 residues. The germline CDR1 and CDR2 sequences are KGHSH and LQKENI. The CDR3 region is CASSPYREENGYTF. The CDR3 coding sequence is TGTGCCAGCTCACCATACAGGGAGGAGAATGGCTACACCTTC. Variable domain in full (rest from reference TRBV18 and TRBJ1-2): NAGVMQNPRHLVRRRGQEARLRCSPMKGHSHVYWYRQLPEEGLKFMVYLQKENIIDESGMPKERFSAEFPKEGPSILRIQQVVRGDSAAYFCASSPYREENGYTFGSGTRLTVV.

This clonotype was counted ten times or more. The J gene is TRBJ2-7, the V gene TRBV12-3 or TRBV12-4; no reliable D call. Trimming shortened V by 5 bases and J by 2 bases, and 13 bases separated the two germline ends. There are 14 residues in the CDR3. The CDR3 nucleotides are TGTGCCAGCAGTGCCGAGAAGCTTCCCTACGAGCAGTACTTC. Translated, it gives CASSAEKLPYEQYF.